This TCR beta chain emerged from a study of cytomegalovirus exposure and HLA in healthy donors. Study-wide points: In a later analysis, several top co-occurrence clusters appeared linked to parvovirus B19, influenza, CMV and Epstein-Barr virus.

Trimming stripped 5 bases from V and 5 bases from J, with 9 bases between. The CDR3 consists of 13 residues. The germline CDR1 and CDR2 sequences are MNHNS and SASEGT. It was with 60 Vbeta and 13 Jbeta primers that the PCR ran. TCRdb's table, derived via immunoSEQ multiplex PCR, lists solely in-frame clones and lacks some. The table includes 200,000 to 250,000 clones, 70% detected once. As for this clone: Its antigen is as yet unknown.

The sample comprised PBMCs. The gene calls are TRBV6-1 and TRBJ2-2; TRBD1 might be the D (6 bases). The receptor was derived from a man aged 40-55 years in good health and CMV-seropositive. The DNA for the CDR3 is TGTGCCAGCAGTCCCGGACAGACCGGGGAGCTGTTTTTT. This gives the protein CASSPGQTGELFF.